What follows are 16 T cell receptor beta chains derived from one specimen sequenced in a study of T cells after posttransplantation cyclophosphamide. Methotrexate plus calcineurin inhibitor accompanied controls' myeloablative marrow transplants; sampling was 1 year later. Method: immunoSEQ multiplex PCR; TCRdb's copy keeps in-frame clones and lacks some. Of around 15,000 clones listed, around 85% are singletons. The sample was PBMCs, taken after allogeneic stem cell transplant with calcineurin inhibitor and methotrexate. These receptors all come from a female patient aged 18 to 29 who received an allogeneic stem cell transplant from an unrelated donor, was CMV-positive, and had acute and chronic GVHD. Some T cells could come from the graft donor.

The rearrangement uses TRBV29-1 and TRBJ1-3; the D is unclear. The CDR3 covers 15 residues. Germline V gene lookup returns CDR1 SQVTM and CDR2 ANQGSEA. Trimming pared 3 bases from V and 0 bases from J, leaving 12 bases between. The CDR3 nucleotides read TGCAGCGTTGATGAAGGGAGCCACTCTGGAAACACCATATATTTT. Protein product: CSVDEGSHSGNTIYF.

This clone was detected only a few times. DNA for the CDR3: TGTGCCAGCAGTGCCGGGACTAGCGGGTGGCAATCCTACAATGAGCAGTTCTTC. Amino acid sequence: CASSAGTSGWQSYNEQFF. The genes are TRBV6-1 and TRBJ2-1; TRBD2 agrees at 12 bases. In germline, CDR1 is MNHNS, CDR2 SASEGT. J lost 1 base, V lost 4 bases, and 8 bases had no gene match. This CDR3 spans 18 amino acids.

The chain carries TRBV29-1 and TRBJ2-5; 10 nucleotides align to TRBD2. Germline lookup yields CDR1 SQVTM and CDR2 ANQGSEA. J was trimmed by 3 bases and V by 4 bases; bases with no gene match: 5. This CDR3 contains 14 residues. CDR3 DNA: TGCAGCGTTGTACCTAGCGGGAGAGAAGAGACCCAGTACTTC. Translating gives CSVVPSGREETQYF. The full variable domain, in which reference TRBV29-1 and TRBJ2-5 provide the parts outside the CDR3, is SAVISQKPSRDICQRGTSLTIQCQVDSQVTMMFWYRQQPGQSLTLIATANQGSEATYESGFVIDKFPISRPNLTFSTLTVSNMSPEDSSIYLCSVVPSGREETQYFGPGTRLLVL.

V and J are TRBV6-5 and TRBJ2-7; TRBD2 matches 7 bases. Germline CDR1 is MNHEY and CDR2 is SVGAGI. V lost 6 bases and J lost 2; bases outside the gene matches: 7. CDR3 size: 14 residues. This CDR3 reads CASRQAGPTYEQYF. As DNA, the CDR3 is TGTGCCAGCAGGCAAGCGGGACCTACCTACGAGCAGTACTTC.

This sequence joins TRBV19 and TRBJ2-1; 8 nucleotides match TRBD2. CDR1 is LNHDA, CDR2 SQIVND, per germline (reference sequence). The CDR3 runs to 17 residues. Germline trimming cut 2 bases from V and 9 bases from J; bases unmatched to any gene: 15. In DNA form, the CDR3 reads TGTGCCAGTAGTATAATGGCTAGCGGGTGGGTAGGCAGTGAGCAGTTCTTC. Translating gives CASSIMASGWVGSEQFF. The full variable domain, rest sourced from reference TRBV19 and TRBJ2-1, is DGGITQSPKYLFRKEGQNVTLSCEQNLNHDAMYWYRQDPGQGLRLIYYSQIVNDFQKGDIAEGYSVSREKKESFPLTVTSAQKNPTAFYLCASSIMASGWVGSEQFFGPGTRLTVL.

The chain links TRBV7-8 to TRBJ1-2; 7 nucleotides line up with TRBD1. The CDR3 loop spans 14 amino acids. V was clipped by 5 bases and J by 4 bases; unmatched bases: 7. CDR1 and CDR2 from the germline V gene are SGHVS and FQNEAQ. Here the CDR3 reads CASSAGTASYGYTF. CDR3 nucleotide sequence: TGTGCCAGCAGCGCGGGGACAGCGTCCTATGGCTACACCTTC.

V gene TRBV6-5 combines with J gene TRBJ2-7; weak D call: TRBD2 (7 bases). The CDR3 covers 11 residues. Germline V CDR1 and CDR2: MNHEY, SVGAGI. V shed 7 bases and J shed 5 bases, with 9 bases lying between them. CDR3 protein: CASKGGDEQYF. The CDR3 DNA reads TGTGCCAGCAAGGGGGGGGACGAGCAGTACTTC.

The J gene is TRBJ1-2, the V gene TRBV7-2; D unclear. From germline, CDR1 is SGHTA and CDR2 FQGNSA. The CDR3 is 13 residues long. V was cut by 1 base and J by 5 bases, with 8 bases left in between. Here the CDR3 DNA reads TGTGCCAGCAGCTTAGAAATCTTATATGGCTACACCTTC. Its protein product is CASSLEILYGYTF.

The CDR3 is CAWSVRAGAVSGELFF. The CDR3 DNA reads as TGTGCCTGGAGTGTACGAGCGGGAGCTGTATCCGGGGAGCTGTTTTTT. The chain employs TRBV30 and TRBJ2-2, with TRBD2 matching over 8 bases. The germline V gene encodes CDR1 GTSNPN and CDR2 SVGIG (reference sequence). CDR3 length: 16 amino acids. The V segment lost 0 bases and the J segment 6 bases; nucleotides outside the gene matches: 9. Combining the CDR3 with reference TRBV30 and TRBJ2-2 gives the whole variable domain SQTIHQWPATLVQPVGSPLSLECTVEGTSNPNLYWYRQAAGRGLQLLFYSVGIGQISSEVPQNLSASRPQDRQFILSSKKLLLSDSGFYLCAWSVRAGAVSGELFFGEGSRLTVL.

CDR3 DNA: TGTGCCAGCAGCTTGGTCTTGAACACTGAAGCTTTCTTT. It specifies CASSLVLNTEAFF. This chain uses TRBV5-4 with TRBJ1-1; D is ambiguous. CDR3 size: 13 residues. CDR1 and CDR2 from the germline V gene are SGHNT and YYREEE (reference sequence). V was trimmed by 0 bases and J by 0 bases, leaving 3 bases between them.

The chain links TRBV4-2 to TRBJ2-7; possibly TRBD1 for D (6 bases). Trimming cost V 2 bases and J 2 bases, with 22 bases left between them. The CDR3 spans 18 residues. Looked up from germline, CDR1 is LGHNA and CDR2 is YNFKEQ. The CDR3, as DNA: TGTGCCAGCAGCCAACTAACCGATACAGGGTCACCTACCTACGAGCAGTACTTC. It translates to CASSQLTDTGSPTYEQYF.

V is TRBV19 and J is TRBJ2-1; 10 nucleotides match TRBD2. Per the germline V gene, CDR1 is LNHDA and CDR2 is SQIVND (reference sequence). The CDR3 contains 14 residues. Losses at the gene ends were 6 bases for V and 2 bases for J; bases not matched to a gene: 1. Written as DNA, the CDR3 is TGTGCCAGTAGACTAGCGGGACCCTACAATGAGCAGTTCTTC. As protein: CASRLAGPYNEQFF.

The chain couples TRBV6-5 to TRBJ2-2; perhaps TRBD1 as D (6 bases). Germline lookup yields CDR1 MNHEY and CDR2 SVGAGI. This CDR3 comprises 14 residues. V was trimmed by 7 bases and J by 4 bases, leaving 13 bases between them. In DNA, the CDR3 is TGTGCCAGCAAGGGGGATAGAAGCACCGGGGAGCTGTTTTTT. Its protein product is CASKGDRSTGELFF.

The CDR3 nucleotides are TGTGCCAGCAGGGCCCAGGGGGCGCGGGAAAAACTGTTTTTT. This codes for CASRAQGAREKLFF. The V call is TRBV27, the J call TRBJ1-4; 8 positions match TRBD1. CDR3 length: 14 residues. V shed 6 bases and J 8 bases; nucleotides not matched to a gene: 8. Germline values: CDR1 MNHEY, CDR2 SMNVEV (reference sequence).

CDR3 nucleotides: TGTGCCACCAGCAGAGATCCGGGGGGAAGCTCTGGAAACACCATATATTTT. As protein: CATSRDPGGSSGNTIYF. This chain links TRBV15 with TRBJ1-3; D might be TRBD1 (5 bases). Germline CDR1 LNHNV, CDR2 YYDKDF (reference sequence). V lost 0 bases and J 0 bases, leaving 12 bases between the germline ends. This CDR3 contains 17 residues. Drawing the rest from reference TRBV15 and TRBJ1-3, the complete variable domain is DAMVIQNPRYQVTQFGKPVTLSCSQTLNHNVMYWYQQKSSQAPKLLFHYYDKDFNNEADTPDNFQSRRPNTSFCFLDIRSPGLGDTAMYLCATSRDPGGSSGNTIYFGEGSWLTVV.

The V and J genes are TRBV5-4 and TRBJ1-2, with a possible D match to TRBD1 (5 bases). V was shortened by 0 bases and J by 4 bases, with 10 bases between the two germline ends. The CDR3 is 14 residues long. CDR1 SGHNT and CDR2 YYREEE come from the germline V gene (reference sequence). In DNA, the CDR3 is TGTGCCAGCAGCTTGGAGGTGGGGCGCTATGGCTACACCTTC. It is translated as CASSLEVGRYGYTF.